Presented here are 24 T cell receptor beta chains from one specimen sequenced in a study of blood T cell repertoires in COVID-19 (dated by TCRdb to about 2020). The library was made by the immunoSEQ multiplex PCR assay. The table was pulled from immuneACCESS by TCRdb, which kept in-frame rearrangements only. Such tables lose some clones; where checked, under half of the loss comes from unresolved V genes, and the rest has no known cause. The table for this sample lists almost 250,000 clones; approximately 89% of them were counted only once. Together, the top ten hold 1.5% to 2% of the sample. Sequencing input: peripheral blood. The origin of the receptors is a woman in her sixties or seventies who had recovered from COVID-19.

This sequence joins TRBV29-1 and TRBJ2-3; perhaps TRBD1 as D (5 bases). The CDR3 length is 14 residues. V was clipped by 8 bases and J by 4 bases, with 19 bases between them. Germline CDR1 is SQVTM and CDR2 is ANQGSEA. The DNA for the CDR3 is TGCAGCCTGGCGCAGGGCCGAGGCTCAGATACGCAGTATTTT. Translation: CSLAQGRGSDTQYF.

J is TRBJ1-4 and V is TRBV5-1, with a possible D match to TRBD1 (6 bases). V was pared by 5 bases and J by 4 bases, with 12 bases between. This CDR3 is 14 amino acids long. The germline V gene has CDR1 SGHRS and CDR2 YFSETQ. CDR3 DNA: TGCGCCAGCAGACCTGACAGGAATAATGAAAAACTGTTTTTT. It specifies CASRPDRNNEKLFF.

CDR3 in amino acids: CASSFGTNYEQYF. In DNA form, the CDR3 reads TGTGCCAGCAGTTTTGGGACAAACTACGAGCAGTACTTC. This chain links TRBV27 with TRBJ2-7, with D possibly matching TRBD1 (6 bases). Trimming stripped 3 bases from V and 3 bases from J, with 9 bases between. This CDR3 region has 13 residues. CDR1 MNHEY and CDR2 SMNVEV come from the germline V gene (reference sequence).

J is TRBJ1-4 and V is TRBV28, with 9 bases that match TRBD1. CDR3 length: 16 amino acids. Germline lookup yields CDR1 MDHEN and CDR2 SYDVKM. The V segment lost 6 bases and the J segment 2 bases; nucleotides outside the gene matches: 7. The DNA for the CDR3 is TGTGCCAGCAGACGACAGGGGGTAGTCACTAATGAAAAACTGTTTTTT. This codes for CASRRQGVVTNEKLFF. Using reference TRBV28 and TRBJ1-4 for the parts outside the CDR3, the full variable domain is DVKVTQSSRYLVKRTGEKVFLECVQDMDHENMFWYRQDPGLGLRLIYFSYDVKMKEKGDIPEGYSVSREKKERFSLILESASTNQTSMYLCASRRQGVVTNEKLFFGSGTQLSVL.

The chain combines TRBV5-1 with TRBJ1-4; D is ambiguous. Germline CDR1 SGHRS, CDR2 YFSETQ. The CDR3 has 13 residues. V dropped 0 bases and J dropped 8 bases, with 8 bases sitting between them. The CDR3 sequence: CASSLAVREKLFF. As DNA, the CDR3 is TGCGCCAGCAGCTTGGCCGTCCGGGAAAAACTGTTTTTT.

The chain combines TRBV27 with TRBJ1-4, with D unclear. V was pared by 2 bases and J by 10 bases, with 14 bases between. In germline, CDR1 is MNHEY, CDR2 SMNVEV (reference sequence). The CDR3 spans 14 residues. The CDR3 sequence: CASSLIQADGKLFF. The CDR3 DNA reads TGTGCCAGCAGTTTAATCCAGGCCGATGGAAAACTGTTTTTT.

The CDR3: CASSSAGGGSYEQYF. The DNA for the CDR3 is TGTGCCAGCAGTTCCGCCGGCGGGGGGTCTTACGAGCAGTACTTC. The rearrangement links TRBV7-2 to TRBJ2-7; 8 positions match TRBD2. The V gene end was trimmed by 6 bases and the J gene end by 4 bases; junction bases not matched to a gene: 11. CDR1 SGHTA and CDR2 FQGNSA come from the germline V gene. The CDR3 length is 15 residues. The full variable domain, in which reference TRBV7-2 and TRBJ2-7 provide the parts outside the CDR3, is GAGVSQSPSNKVTEKGKDVELRCDPISGHTALYWYRQSLGQGLEFLIYFQGNSAPDKSGLPSDRFSAERTGGSVSTLTIQRTQQEDSAVYLCASSSAGGGSYEQYFGPGTRLTVT.

The V call is TRBV18, the J call TRBJ2-5, with D possibly matching TRBD1 (5 bases). The CDR3 has 15 amino acids. Trimming left V 3 bases short and J 4 bases short, with 15 bases between. Germline-derived CDR1 and CDR2 are KGHSH and LQKENI. The CDR3 sequence is CASSPRTTLVETQYF. The DNA for the CDR3 is TGTGCCAGCTCACCGAGGACAACGTTGGTAGAGACCCAGTACTTC.

This clone was observed a handful of times. The genes are TRBV2 and TRBJ2-7; TRBD1 aligns across 7 bases. The CDR3 has 13 amino acids. V lost 6 bases and J lost 6; bases outside the gene matches: 8. CDR1 and CDR2 (germline): SNHLY, FYNNEI. The CDR3 is CASRKDGTAEQYF. Written as DNA, the CDR3 is TGTGCCAGCAGAAAAGATGGGACAGCCGAGCAGTACTTC. The variable domain in full, completed from reference TRBV2 and TRBJ2-7, reads EPEVTQTPSHQVTQMGQEVILRCVPISNHLYFYWYRQILGQKVEFLVSFYNNEISEKSEIFDDQFSVERPDGSNFTLKIRSTKLEDSAMYFCASRKDGTAEQYFGPGTRLTVT.

The rearrangement uses TRBV29-1 and TRBJ1-1, with unresolved D. Trimming took 6 bases from V and 4 from J, leaving 12 bases between them. Germline lookup yields CDR1 SQVTM and CDR2 ANQGSEA. CDR3 length: 12 amino acids. The CDR3 nucleotides read TGCAGCGTACATAGCTCCTCCACTGAAGCTTTCTTT. The encoded protein is CSVHSSSTEAFF.

The chain uses TRBV10-3 and TRBJ1-4; no reliable D call. The germline V and J ends were trimmed by 5 bases and 2 bases, with 9 bases remaining between them. Germline assignment: CDR1 ENHRY and CDR2 SYGVKD. CDR3 size: 14 residues. The CDR3 coding sequence is TGTGCCATCAGTTTAACCCGGACTAATGAAAAACTGTTTTTT. This encodes CAISLTRTNEKLFF.

The rearrangement uses TRBV10-3 and TRBJ2-1; 8 bases fit TRBD1. Trimming removed 7 bases from V and 4 bases from J; junction bases left unmatched: 9. Germline CDR1 ENHRY, CDR2 SYGVKD. The CDR3 runs 15 residues. The CDR3 sequence is CAINTGTGRYNEQFF. The CDR3 nucleotides read TGTGCCATCAACACCGGGACAGGAAGATACAATGAGCAGTTCTTC.

This clone occurred once. The chain employs TRBV13 and TRBJ2-1; 9 bases are shared with TRBD1. V dropped 2 bases and J dropped 7; count of bases not matched to a gene: 9. CDR1 is PRHDT, CDR2 FYEKMQ, per germline (reference sequence). The CDR3 is 16 amino acids. As DNA, the CDR3 is TGTGCCAGCAGCTTACTTATTGGGGACAGGGTTAATGAGCAGTTCTTC. Protein sequence: CASSLLIGDRVNEQFF. Supplemented by reference TRBV13 and TRBJ2-1, the full variable domain reads AAGVIQSPRHLIKEKRETATLKCYPIPRHDTVYWYQQGPGQDPQFLISFYEKMQSDKGSIPDRFSAQQFSDYHSELNMSSLELGDSALYFCASSLLIGDRVNEQFFGPGTRLTVL.

The rearrangement links TRBV19 to TRBJ1-5, with a possible D match to TRBD1 (5 bases). V was shortened by 7 bases and J by 3 bases, with 16 bases between the two germline ends. CDR1 LNHDA and CDR2 SQIVND come from the germline V gene (reference sequence). The CDR3 is 15 amino acids. CDR3 coding DNA: TGTGCCAGTACCATTCGCCCAGGGTTCAATCAGCCCCAGCATTTT. Its protein is CASTIRPGFNQPQHF.

Here the CDR3 DNA reads TGTGCCAGCAGCTTCGGGACGGGGGGGCTGTACGAGCAGTACTTC. It encodes CASSFGTGGLYEQYF. The V gene is TRBV5-6, the J gene TRBJ2-7; TRBD2 matches at 8 bases. The CDR3 is 15 residues long. The junction had 8 bases not matched to a gene; V was cut back by 2 bases and J by 4 bases. Germline values: CDR1 SGHDT, CDR2 YYEEEE.

This sequence joins TRBV7-2 and TRBJ1-5; 9 nucleotides align to TRBD1. This CDR3 spans 16 amino acids. CDR1 SGHTA and CDR2 FQGNSA come from the germline V gene. V dropped 1 base and J dropped 4; count of bases not matched to a gene: 5. The CDR3 coding sequence is TGTGCCAGCAGCTTAGTCAGGGACAGGGAGAATCAGCCCCAGCATTTT. It codes for CASSLVRDRENQPQHF.

The V call is TRBV3-1 (or the pseudogene TRBV3-2), the J call TRBJ2-7, with TRBD1 matching 8 bases. Germline loops: CDR1 LGHDT, CDR2 YNNKEL (reference sequence). With V trimmed by 0 bases and J by 12 bases, 13 bases remained unmatched. The CDR3 runs to 15 residues. DNA for the CDR3: TGTGCCAGCAGCCAAGATGCGACAGGGGCGAGGGTCATGTACTTC. It translates to CASSQDATGARVMYF.

Regarding this clone: The same CDR3 arises from other DNA sequences in this sample as well. The rearrangement uses TRBV18 and TRBJ1-1; D might be TRBD1 (5 bases). Per the germline V gene, CDR1 is KGHSH and CDR2 is LQKENI. The CDR3 contains 13 residues. V shed 2 bases and J shed 1 base, with 5 bases lying between them. The CDR3, as DNA: TGTGCCAGCTCACCAACAGGGAACACTGAAGCTTTCTTT. This codes for CASSPTGNTEAFF. The variable domain in full, completed from reference TRBV18 and TRBJ1-1, reads NAGVMQNPRHLVRRRGQEARLRCSPMKGHSHVYWYRQLPEEGLKFMVYLQKENIIDESGMPKERFSAEFPKEGPSILRIQQVVRGDSAAYFCASSPTGNTEAFFGQGTRLTVV.

In this sample, this clone turned up once. The DNA for the CDR3 is TGTGCCAGCAGTGTGGGACAGGGGAACTATGGCTACACCTTC. This sequence encodes CASSVGQGNYGYTF. The rearrangement joins TRBV6-4 to TRBJ1-2; 10 bases agree with TRBD1. Losses at the gene ends were 4 bases for V and 2 bases for J; bases not matched to a gene: 1. CDR1 MRHNA and CDR2 SNTAGT come from the germline V gene. The CDR3 spans 14 residues.

The V and J genes are TRBV28 and TRBJ1-4; 7 bases map to TRBD1. The CDR3 runs to 16 residues. The junction had 11 bases not matched to a gene; V was cut back by 4 bases and J by 6 bases. Germline V lookup: CDR1 MDHEN, CDR2 SYDVKM. The CDR3 coding sequence is TGTGCCAGCAGTTCCGAATGGAGGGGGCGGGATGAAAAACTGTTTTTT. Encoded protein: CASSSEWRGRDEKLFF.

The chain recombines TRBV4-1 with TRBJ2-1; a weak D match, TRBD2 (7 bases). The CDR3 runs to 15 residues. Germline V gene data show CDR1 as MGHRA and CDR2 as YSYEKL. V shed 2 bases and J shed 7 bases, with 15 bases lying between them. The CDR3 region is CASSQYGGGPNEQFF. DNA for the CDR3: TGCGCCAGCAGCCAATATGGGGGGGGGCCGAATGAGCAGTTCTTC.

The chain couples TRBV6-1 to TRBJ2-5, with D possibly TRBD1 on 6 matching bases. V was cut by 1 base and J by 2 bases, with 8 bases left in between. The CDR3 is 14 amino acids. Germline CDR1 reads MNHNS; CDR2 reads SASEGT. The CDR3 reads CASSEGGQQETQYF. CDR3 DNA sequence: TGTGCCAGCAGTGAAGGGGGGCAGCAAGAGACCCAGTACTTC.

In this sample, this clone turned up once. The V gene is TRBV7-9, the J gene TRBJ1-6; a possible D gene is TRBD1 (6 bases). The CDR3 contains 15 residues. Trimming left V 3 bases short and J 8 bases short, with 14 bases between. The germline gives CDR1 SEHNR, CDR2 FQNEAQ (reference sequence). This chain's CDR3 is CASSFPGVRDSPLHF. The CDR3 bases are TGTGCCAGCAGCTTCCCAGGGGTTAGGGATTCACCCCTCCACTTT.

This rearrangement joins TRBV18 to TRBJ1-2; D is uncertain. V was trimmed by 6 bases and J by 3 bases, leaving 20 bases between them. Germline CDR1 and CDR2: KGHSH and LQKENI. The CDR3 is made up of 16 amino acids. In DNA, the CDR3 is TGTGCCAGCTCCCGAGGATCCCTACTTCTGGACTATGGCTACACCTTC. This translates into CASSRGSLLLDYGYTF.